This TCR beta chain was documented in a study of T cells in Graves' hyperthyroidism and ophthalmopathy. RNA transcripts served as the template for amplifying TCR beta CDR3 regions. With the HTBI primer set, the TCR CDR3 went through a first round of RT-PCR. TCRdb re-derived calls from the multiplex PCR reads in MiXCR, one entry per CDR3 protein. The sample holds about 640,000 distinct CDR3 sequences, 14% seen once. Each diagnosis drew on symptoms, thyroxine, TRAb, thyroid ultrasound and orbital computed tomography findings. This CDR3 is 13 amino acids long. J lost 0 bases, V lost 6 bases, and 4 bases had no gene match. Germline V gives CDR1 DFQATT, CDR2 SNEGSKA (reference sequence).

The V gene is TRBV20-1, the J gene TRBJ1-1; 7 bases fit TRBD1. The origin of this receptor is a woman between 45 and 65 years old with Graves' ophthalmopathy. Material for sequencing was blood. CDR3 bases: TGCAGTGCCCCAGACAGGGTGAACACTGAAGCTTTCTTT. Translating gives CSAPDRVNTEAFF.